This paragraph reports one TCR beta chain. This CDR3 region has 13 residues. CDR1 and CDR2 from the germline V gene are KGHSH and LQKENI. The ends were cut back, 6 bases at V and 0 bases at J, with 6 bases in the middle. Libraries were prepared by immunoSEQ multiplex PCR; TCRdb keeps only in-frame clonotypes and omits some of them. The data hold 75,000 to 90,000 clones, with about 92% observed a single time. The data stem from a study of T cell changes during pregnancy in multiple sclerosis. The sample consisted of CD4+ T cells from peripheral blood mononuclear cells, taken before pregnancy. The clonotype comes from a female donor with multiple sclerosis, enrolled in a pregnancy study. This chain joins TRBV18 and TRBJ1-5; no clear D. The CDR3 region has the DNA TGTGCCAGCTCCCTTTCTAGCAATCAGCCCCAGCATTTT. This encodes CASSLSSNQPQHF.